These T cell receptor beta chains were read from a single sample in a study of blood T cell repertoires in COVID-19. Data came from immunoSEQ multiplex PCR; TCRdb stores just in-frame clones and leaves some out. Here the sample spans 170,000 or so clones, more than 75% being singletons. The material sequenced was PBMCs or T cells enriched from blood (not recorded which). Receptor source: a woman aged 45 to 65 who had recovered from COVID-19. Both conserved end residues are part of each CDR3. A D gene is named only where the DNA matches it firmly. The size field is filled for only some rows; it gives once, few, many or a size class.

cdr3_nt cdr3_aa clone_size d_call j_call v_call
TGTGCCTGGAGTGTACCGGGGTCTGGTATGAATGGCTACACCTTC CAWSVPGSGMNGYTF NA NA TRBJ1-2 TRBV30
TGTGCCAGTAGTATAGGAGGTAGCGGGAGAAAAGATACGCAGTATTTT CASSIGGSGRKDTQYF NA TRBD2 TRBJ2-3 TRBV19
TGCAGCGTGTCAAAGGGACTAGCGGGAGGCAGTAGCTCCTACGAGCAGTACTTC CSVSKGLAGGSSSYEQYF NA TRBD2 TRBJ2-7 TRBV29-1
TGTGCCAGCAGTTTGCCCCTCCAGGGTACCTATGGCTACACCTTC CASSLPLQGTYGYTF NA NA TRBJ1-2 TRBV28
TGTGCCAGTAGTAATGGGGTGAATTACAGGGAGACCCAGTACTTC CASSNGVNYRETQYF NA NA TRBJ2-5 TRBV19
TGTGCCAGCAGCTCTTCCGAGAGCACTAACTATGGCTACACCTTC CASSSSESTNYGYTF once NA TRBJ1-2 TRBV11-2
TGTGCCAGTAGTATCGGGGACAGGGCTAATGGCTACACCTTC CASSIGDRANGYTF NA TRBD1 TRBJ1-2 TRBV19
TGTGCCAGCTCACCAAGGGGTACTAGCGGGAGAGGTGAGCAGTTCTTC CASSPRGTSGRGEQFF NA TRBD2 TRBJ2-1 TRBV18
TGTGCCAGCTCAGTTGTTCCGGACAGCTCCTACGAGCAGTACTTC CASSVVPDSSYEQYF NA NA TRBJ2-7 TRBV18
TGCAGCGTTGCTCAGCGAAACACTGAAGCTTTCTTT CSVAQRNTEAFF NA NA TRBJ1-1 TRBV29-1
TGTGCCAGCAGTGAACAGGGGACCGACGCATACAATGAGCAGTTCTTC CASSEQGTDAYNEQFF NA NA TRBJ2-1 TRBV2
TGCGCCAGCGGGACAGCGTTTGACTACGAGCAGTACTTC CASGTAFDYEQYF NA TRBD1 TRBJ2-7 TRBV10-2
TGTGCCAGCACCGTAGTTCGGGAGAACACAGATACGCAGTATTTT CASTVVRENTDTQYF NA NA TRBJ2-3 TRBV5-8
TGCGCCAGCAGGGAGGGACCCACGAGACCGAACACTGAAGCTTTCTTT CASREGPTRPNTEAFF NA NA TRBJ1-1 TRBV5-1
TGTGCCAGCAGTTACTCTTCCAGGACTGAAGCTTTCTTT CASSYSSRTEAFF NA NA TRBJ1-1 TRBV6-5
TGTGCCAGCACTACTAGCGGGAGCGGGACCGGGGAGCTGTTTTTT CASTTSGSGTGELFF NA TRBD2 TRBJ2-2 TRBV11-2
TGCGCCAGCAGCTTGGGGGACAGGGGGAACACTGAAGCTTTCTTT CASSLGDRGNTEAFF NA TRBD1 TRBJ1-1 TRBV5-1
TGTGCCAGCAGCCAAGGACGGGGAGCGGGAGTGACCGGGGAGCTGTTTTTT CASSQGRGAGVTGELFF NA TRBD2 TRBJ2-2 TRBV3-1/TRBV3-2
TGTGCCAGCAGCTTGCTAGCTCTAGATGAGCAGTTCTTC CASSLLALDEQFF few NA TRBJ2-1 TRBV7-9
TGTGCCAGCTGGGACAGGCCCTACGAGCAGTACTTC CASWDRPYEQYF NA TRBD1 TRBJ2-7 TRBV27
TGTGCCTGGATTCGTTCGCGGGAGAGGAGCGCCGGGGAGCTGTTTTTT CAWIRSRERSAGELFF NA TRBD2 TRBJ2-2 TRBV30
TGTGCCATCAGTGAGTCTGAGGGGGCGAACTATGGCTACACCTTC CAISESEGANYGYTF NA TRBD1 TRBJ1-2 TRBV10-3
TGTGCCAGTAGTATTGAAAGAGGGGGACCCCTCCACTTT CASSIERGGPLHF NA NA TRBJ1-6 TRBV19
TGTGCCAGCAGCTTGGGCCCCACAGGGGCTAGCAATCAGCCCCAGCATTTT CASSLGPTGASNQPQHF NA TRBD1 TRBJ1-5 TRBV5-6
TGTGCCACCAGCAGAGGAGGGGAGGGCGGCGAGCAGTACTTC CATSRGGEGGEQYF NA TRBD2 TRBJ2-7 TRBV15
TGCAGCGTTGAACAGGCTCTCATGAACACTGAAGCTTTCTTT CSVEQALMNTEAFF NA NA TRBJ1-1 TRBV29-1
TGTGCCAGCAGCCTAATGACCGGGGAGCTGTTTTTT CASSLMTGELFF once NA TRBJ2-2 TRBV3-1/TRBV3-2
TGCGCCAGCAGTGAGTCGGCTAGAGGCGAGCAGTACTTC CASSESARGEQYF NA NA TRBJ2-7 TRBV10-1
TGTGCCAGCAGTGGGGGACAGAGGAGCTATGGCTACACCTTC CASSGGQRSYGYTF NA TRBD1 TRBJ1-2 TRBV2
TGTGCCAGCAGTCGCTCTACTAGCGGGTTTAACACCGGGGAGCTGTTTTTT CASSRSTSGFNTGELFF NA TRBD2 TRBJ2-2 TRBV2
TGTGCCAGCAGCTTAGGACAGGGTCCCTACGAGCAGTACTTC CASSLGQGPYEQYF once TRBD1 TRBJ2-7 TRBV11-2
TGTGCCAGCAGCCTTCAGGGGCACGGCTGGACCCAGTACTTC CASSLQGHGWTQYF NA NA TRBJ2-5 TRBV6-5
TGTGCCAGCAGCATACCGGGGTCGAAGTACTTC CASSIPGSKYF NA NA TRBJ2-7 TRBV2
TGTGCCAGCATCCCGAAAAAGCCAGGATTCACTGAAGCTTTCTTT CASIPKKPGFTEAFF NA NA TRBJ1-1 TRBV2
TGCGCCAGCAGCTTGGGACAGGGGCATCAGCCCCAGCATTTT CASSLGQGHQPQHF NA TRBD1 TRBJ1-5 TRBV5-1
TGTGCCAGCAGCCAAACCCAACTAGCGGGATTCTACAATGAGCAGTTCTTC CASSQTQLAGFYNEQFF NA TRBD2 TRBJ2-1 TRBV9
TGTGCCAGCGACTCCAGCTCTGGCTACACCTTC CASDSSSGYTF NA NA TRBJ1-2 TRBV19
TGTGCCAGCTCACCCGGGACAGGGAGCTCCTACGAGCAGTACTTC CASSPGTGSSYEQYF NA TRBD1 TRBJ2-7 TRBV18
TGTGCCAGCAGTTCACTGATCCCCGGGGAGCTGTTTTTT CASSSLIPGELFF NA NA TRBJ2-2 TRBV28
TGTGCCAGCAGCCCAGGACTAGCGGGAGTTGGGACAGATACGCAGTATTTT CASSPGLAGVGTDTQYF NA TRBD2 TRBJ2-3 TRBV5-5